Shown below are 25 T cell receptor beta chains from a single sample sequenced in a study of blood T cell repertoires in COVID-19. Sequencing was performed with immunoSEQ multiplex PCR; in TCRdb, only in-frame clones are kept and a portion is missing. Among some 230,000 clones, around 80% were seen once, and the ten largest hold over 12%. Sequenced material: PBMCs or T cells enriched from blood (not recorded which). The receptors were sampled from a man aged 35 to 55 who had recovered from COVID-19.

The CDR3 region is CASSQAPLGRGAGDTQYF. The CDR3 region has the DNA TGTGCCAGCAGCCAAGCCCCCCTAGGGCGGGGGGCAGGAGATACGCAGTATTTT. The chain links TRBV4-2 to TRBJ2-3, with TRBD2 matching 8 bases. The ends lost 1 base at V and 5 bases at J; junction bases unmatched: 14. The CDR3 runs 18 residues. In germline, CDR1 is LGHNA, CDR2 YNFKEQ.

The sample holds a few counts of this clone. The chain combines TRBV11-2 with TRBJ2-7, with 13 nucleotides matching TRBD2. The junction had 11 bases not matched to a gene; V was cut back by 3 bases and J by 9 bases. CDR1 SGHAT and CDR2 FQNNGV come from the germline V gene. The CDR3 has 16 amino acids. The CDR3 protein is CASSLGTSGTRPRQYF. The CDR3 nucleotides read TGTGCCAGCAGCTTGGGGACTAGCGGGACCCGACCGAGGCAGTACTTC.

The J gene is TRBJ1-2, the V gene TRBV5-1; D is perhaps TRBD1 (6 bases). The germline V gene has CDR1 SGHRS and CDR2 YFSETQ. Between the trimmed V and J ends, which lost 2 bases and 1 base, there was a span of 15 bases. The CDR3 length is 16 residues. CDR3: CASSFSNTGINYGYTF. In DNA, the CDR3 is TGCGCCAGCAGCTTCTCTAATACAGGGATTAACTATGGCTACACCTTC. Full variable domain (remainder filled in from reference TRBV5-1 and TRBJ1-2): KAGVTQTPRYLIKTRGQQVTLSCSPISGHRSVSWYQQTPGQGLQFLFEYFSETQRNKGNFPGRFSGRQFSNSRSEMNVSTLELGDSALYLCASSFSNTGINYGYTFGSGTRLTVV.

V usage is TRBV2 and J usage is TRBJ1-1, with 11 bases identical to TRBD1. Germline V gene data show CDR1 as SNHLY and CDR2 as FYNNEI. V lost 6 bases and J lost 5; bases outside the gene matches: 5. The CDR3 totals 14 residues. The CDR3 coding sequence is TGTGCCAGCAGGCCGGGACAGGGGGTGACTGAAGCTTTCTTT. This translates into CASRPGQGVTEAFF.

The chain is built from TRBV7-9 and TRBJ1-4, with 9 bases fitting TRBD1. From germline, CDR1 is SEHNR and CDR2 FQNEAQ (reference sequence). V was clipped by 7 bases and J by 3 bases; unmatched bases: 6. This CDR3 region has 15 residues. The CDR3 loop is CASKRQGEPNEKLFF. DNA for the CDR3: TGTGCCAGCAAGAGACAGGGGGAGCCTAATGAAAAACTGTTTTTT.

This chain joins TRBV5-5 and TRBJ1-2; D unclear. V dropped 2 bases and J dropped 0 bases, with 5 bases sitting between them. Germline V gene lookup returns CDR1 SGHKS and CDR2 YYEKEE (reference sequence). This CDR3 has 13 amino acids. CDR3 region: CASSFRPNYGYTF. The CDR3, as DNA: TGTGCCAGCAGCTTCCGTCCTAACTATGGCTACACCTTC.

The V and J genes are TRBV9 and TRBJ2-7; weak D call: TRBD2 (6 bases). V was clipped by 3 bases and J by 0 bases, with 10 bases between them. The germline V gene encodes CDR1 SGDLS and CDR2 YYNGEE. The length of the CDR3 is 14 residues. CDR3 amino acids: CASSAGLSSYEQYF. CDR3 bases: TGTGCCAGCAGCGCGGGACTTAGCTCCTACGAGCAGTACTTC.

This sequence joins TRBV7-2 and TRBJ1-5, with TRBD1 identical over 9 bases. V lost 3 bases and J lost 5; bases outside the gene matches: 11. This CDR3 spans 17 amino acids. From germline, CDR1 is SGHTA and CDR2 FQGNSA. Here the CDR3 reads CASSFTGGRVEDQPQHF. CDR3 in DNA: TGTGCCAGCAGCTTTACAGGGGGCCGTGTAGAGGATCAGCCCCAGCATTTT.

The genes are TRBV2 and TRBJ2-5; 10 nucleotides align to TRBD1. Germline lookup yields CDR1 SNHLY and CDR2 FYNNEI. The V segment lost 5 bases and the J segment 2 bases; nucleotides outside the gene matches: 5. The CDR3 spans 15 residues. Here the CDR3 DNA reads TGTGCCAGCAGTAGGGACAGGGGTCCTCAAGAGACCCAGTACTTC. Translated: CASSRDRGPQETQYF. Looking up the rest from reference TRBV2 and TRBJ2-5 gives the full variable domain: EPEVTQTPSHQVTQMGQEVILRCVPISNHLYFYWYRQILGQKVEFLVSFYNNEISEKSEIFDDQFSVERPDGSNFTLKIRSTKLEDSAMYFCASSRDRGPQETQYFGPGTRLLVL.

The chain employs TRBV7-3 and TRBJ2-3, with 10 bases lining up with TRBD1. V gave up 5 bases and J gave up 4 bases; unmatched junction bases: 9. There are 16 residues in the CDR3. CDR1 is SGHTA and CDR2 is FQGTGA in the germline V gene. The CDR3 reads CASSRDRGRGADTQYF. The CDR3, as DNA: TGTGCCAGCAGCCGAGACAGGGGGCGCGGGGCAGATACGCAGTATTTT.

This clone was seen just once. The chain carries TRBV5-1 and TRBJ1-6; D uncertain. The CDR3 consists of 14 residues. Per germline, CDR1 SGHRS and CDR2 YFSETQ. Trimming cost V 0 bases and J 10 bases, with 11 bases left between them. CDR3 nucleotide sequence: TGCGCCAGCAGCTTGGGAGGAAGAGGGTCACCCCTCCACTTT. Translating it yields CASSLGGRGSPLHF. Looking up the rest from reference TRBV5-1 and TRBJ1-6 gives the full variable domain: KAGVTQTPRYLIKTRGQQVTLSCSPISGHRSVSWYQQTPGQGLQFLFEYFSETQRNKGNFPGRFSGRQFSNSRSEMNVSTLELGDSALYLCASSLGGRGSPLHFGNGTRLTVT.

Of note for this clone: It is likely a read error, because the conserved phenylalanine at the end of the CDR3 is missing. The DNA is omitted, as the CDR3 cannot be located on it reliably, and the CDR3 follows TCRdb's listing. The chain links TRBV5-3 to TRBJ1-2. TRBV5-3 is flagged as an ORF with uncertain function. The CDR3 length equals 8 residues, ends included. The chain's CDR3 is CARSLSLD.

The V call is TRBV10-3, the J call TRBJ1-6; a weak D match, TRBD1 (6 bases). Trimming shortened V by 3 bases and J by 0 bases, and 12 bases separated the two germline ends. Germline lookup yields CDR1 ENHRY and CDR2 SYGVKD. CDR3 size: 17 residues. The CDR3 DNA reads as TGTGCCATCAGTGACGGACAGCCGAGCTCCTATAATTCACCCCTCCACTTT. This encodes CAISDGQPSSYNSPLHF.

This chain uses TRBV5-6 with TRBJ1-2, with 7 bases matching TRBD1. Germline V gene sequence: CDR1 SGHDT, CDR2 YYEEEE. The CDR3 has 13 amino acids. The V gene end was trimmed by 1 base and the J gene end by 4 bases; junction bases not matched to a gene: 1. CDR3 sequence: CASSLPGGYGYTF. Here the CDR3 DNA reads TGTGCCAGCAGCTTGCCAGGGGGCTATGGCTACACCTTC.

CDR3 nucleotides: TGTGCCAGCAGCGTAGTAGACACAGATACGCAGTATTTT. Translated, it gives CASSVVDTDTQYF. V gene TRBV9 combines with J gene TRBJ2-3; D ambiguous. The CDR3 sequence is 13 residues long. The V end was cut by 0 bases, the J end by 2 bases, with 4 bases between. Germline CDR1 SGDLS, CDR2 YYNGEE.

The chain carries TRBV9 and TRBJ2-5; 8 nucleotides align to TRBD2. Trimming removed 2 bases from V and 3 bases from J; junction bases left unmatched: 6. The CDR3 covers 15 residues. The germline V gene encodes CDR1 SGDLS and CDR2 YYNGEE. CDR3 in DNA: TGTGCCAGCAGCGTTATGGCGGGGGGAAAAGAGACCCAGTACTTC. Its protein is CASSVMAGGKETQYF. The whole variable domain, remainder taken from reference TRBV9 and TRBJ2-5, is DSGVTQTPKHLITATGQRVTLRCSPRSGDLSVYWYQQSLDQGLQFLIQYYNGEERAKGNILERFSAQQFPDLHSELNLSSLELGDSALYFCASSVMAGGKETQYFGPGTRLLVL.

The chain is built from TRBV11-2 and TRBJ1-1; D perhaps matches TRBD1 (5 bases). V lost 2 bases to trimming and J lost 8 bases, with 18 bases between them. Germline V gene data show CDR1 as SGHAT and CDR2 as FQNNGV. The CDR3 is 15 amino acids. The CDR3 bases are TGTGCCAGCAGCTTAACAGGCGGAAGTATCGGAGAAGCTTTCTTT. It yields the protein CASSLTGGSIGEAFF.

This clone was detected once. The rearrangement joins TRBV6-1 to TRBJ2-2; possibly TRBD2 for D (6 bases). Germline CDR1 is MNHNS and CDR2 is SASEGT. V was trimmed by 0 bases and J by 4 bases, leaving 9 bases between them. The CDR3 extends over 15 amino acids. In DNA, the CDR3 is TGTGCCAGCAGTGAAGCGCTCGGGGGCACCGGGGAGCTGTTTTTT. As protein: CASSEALGGTGELFF.

Concerning this clone: Other DNA sequences from this sample encode an identical CDR3 as well. The chain couples TRBV28 to TRBJ1-2, with no clear D. V lost 5 bases and J 4 bases, leaving 8 bases between the germline ends. The CDR3 contains 12 residues. Germline CDR1 is MDHEN and CDR2 is SYDVKM. CDR3 nucleotides: TGTGCCAGCAGTCTCCGAGGCTATGGCTACACCTTC. Translated: CASSLRGYGYTF.

The sample holds a few counts of this clone. This rearrangement joins TRBV5-4 to TRBJ2-6; D is possibly TRBD2 (5 bases). V lost 3 bases and J 1 base, leaving 8 bases between the germline ends. CDR3 length: 15 amino acids. Looked up from germline, CDR1 is SGHNT and CDR2 is YYREEE (reference sequence). CDR3 loop: CASSYTGSGANVLTF. In DNA form, the CDR3 reads TGTGCCAGCAGCTACACGGGGTCTGGGGCCAACGTCCTGACTTTC.

The rearrangement joins TRBV6-6 to TRBJ1-2; TRBD1 might be the D (5 bases). Germline V gene data show CDR1 as MNHNY and CDR2 as SVGAGI (reference sequence). V shed 0 bases and J shed 7 bases, with 15 bases lying between them. This CDR3 comprises 15 residues. The CDR3 bases are TGTGCCAGCAGTTACTCGACCCCAGGGTACGGTGGCTACACCTTC. Encoded protein: CASSYSTPGYGGYTF.

The J gene is TRBJ2-3, the V gene TRBV7-2; 9 nucleotides match TRBD1. This CDR3 spans 14 amino acids. From germline, CDR1 is SGHTA and CDR2 FQGNSA. V lost 8 bases, J lost 2 bases, and 5 bases stayed unmatched. CDR3 sequence: CASLRDRDTDTQYF. In DNA form, the CDR3 reads TGTGCCAGCCTTCGGGACAGGGACACAGATACGCAGTATTTT. Using reference TRBV7-2 and TRBJ2-3 for the parts outside the CDR3, the full variable domain is GAGVSQSPSNKVTEKGKDVELRCDPISGHTALYWYRQSLGQGLEFLIYFQGNSAPDKSGLPSDRFSAERTGGSVSTLTIQRTQQEDSAVYLCASLRDRDTDTQYFGPGTRLTVL.

The chain recombines TRBV2 with TRBJ1-3, with unresolved D. Germline loops: CDR1 SNHLY, CDR2 FYNNEI. The CDR3 sequence is 17 residues long. Trimming left V 6 bases short and J 0 bases short, with 18 bases between. The CDR3 here is CASSLNWAQSSGNTIYF. The CDR3 coding sequence is TGTGCCAGCAGCCTAAACTGGGCCCAATCCTCTGGAAACACCATATATTTT.

This clone was detected once. The chain links TRBV18 to TRBJ2-1; maybe TRBD1 (6 bases). CDR1 KGHSH and CDR2 LQKENI come from the germline V gene. There are 17 residues in the CDR3. Trimming pared 1 base from V and 9 bases from J, leaving 22 bases between. In nucleotides, the CDR3 is TGTGCCAGCTCACCACGGTTAGTGAACACTATAGGGGGTGAGCAGTTCTTC. Protein sequence: CASSPRLVNTIGGEQFF.

This rearrangement joins TRBV4-3 to TRBJ1-5; TRBD1 might be the D (6 bases). Germline CDR1 and CDR2: LGHNA and YSLEER. Trimming cost V 3 bases and J 2 bases, with 14 bases left between them. The CDR3 has 16 amino acids. In nucleotides, the CDR3 is TGCGCCAGCAGCCAGCCAGGGGCCGGGGGCAATCAGCCCCAGCATTTT. This gives the protein CASSQPGAGGNQPQHF.